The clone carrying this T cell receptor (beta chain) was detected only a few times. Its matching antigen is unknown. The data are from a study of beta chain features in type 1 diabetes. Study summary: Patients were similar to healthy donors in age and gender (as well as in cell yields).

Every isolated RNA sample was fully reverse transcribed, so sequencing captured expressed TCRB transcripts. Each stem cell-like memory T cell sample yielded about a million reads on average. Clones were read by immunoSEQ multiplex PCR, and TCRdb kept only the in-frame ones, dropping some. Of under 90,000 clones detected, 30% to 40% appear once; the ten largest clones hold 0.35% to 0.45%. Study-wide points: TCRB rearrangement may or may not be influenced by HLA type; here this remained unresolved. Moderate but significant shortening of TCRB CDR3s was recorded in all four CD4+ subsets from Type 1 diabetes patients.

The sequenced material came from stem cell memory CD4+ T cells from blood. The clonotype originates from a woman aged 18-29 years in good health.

The CDR3 DNA follows: TGTGCCAGCAGACCTACTGCGGGGGGTGGGGGAGAGACCCAGTACTTC. Encoded protein: CASRPTAGGGGETQYF. The chain recombines TRBV7-6 with TRBJ2-5; TRBD2 agrees at 8 bases. Trimming cost V 6 bases and J 4 bases; bases outside gene matches: 13. CDR1 and CDR2 (germline): SGHVS, FNYEAQ. CDR3 length equals 16 residues.